This T cell receptor beta chain is from a study of OX40 agonist ivuxolimab in advanced cancers. Study-level information: Partial responses were seen in three patients, one with hepatocellular carcinoma and two with cutaneous melanoma. Study findings and constraints: Partial responders dosed at 0.1-3.0 mg/kg displayed clonal expansion ranking among the lowest.

Note on this clone: Its antigen is as yet unknown.

Trimming cost V 6 bases and J 5 bases; bases outside gene matches: 3. The CDR3 runs to 13 residues. Germline lookup yields CDR1 MNHEY and CDR2 SMNVEV (reference sequence). Sequenced by immunoSEQ multiplex PCR; TCRdb stores in-frame clones only, minus some. The sample has 55,000 to 75,000 clones; 85% are singletons. The specimen was CD4+ or CD8+ T cells sorted from blood, collected in a trial of the OX40 agonist ivuxolimab. This clonotype originated in an adult with an advanced solid tumor such as melanoma, head and neck, liver or kidney cancer. The rearrangement uses TRBV27 and TRBJ2-7; 11 positions agree with TRBD1. The chain's CDR3 is CASRGTGGNEQYF. The DNA of the CDR3 is TGTGCCAGCAGGGGGACAGGGGGGAACGAGCAGTACTTC.